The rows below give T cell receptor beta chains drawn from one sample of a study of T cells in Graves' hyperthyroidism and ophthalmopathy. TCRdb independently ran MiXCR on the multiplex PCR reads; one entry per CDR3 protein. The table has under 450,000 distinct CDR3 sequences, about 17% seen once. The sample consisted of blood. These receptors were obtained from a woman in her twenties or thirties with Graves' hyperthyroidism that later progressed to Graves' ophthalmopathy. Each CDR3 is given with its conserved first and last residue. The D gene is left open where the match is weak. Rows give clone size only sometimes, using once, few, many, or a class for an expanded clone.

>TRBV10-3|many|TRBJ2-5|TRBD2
CAISSGDRRQETQYF
TGTGCCATCAGTAGCGGGGATCGCCGACAAGAGACCCAGTACTTC
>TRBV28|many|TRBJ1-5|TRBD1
CASSHHRGLYGNQPQHF
TGTGCCAGCAGCCATCACAGGGGGCTTTATGGCAATCAGCCCCAGCATTTT
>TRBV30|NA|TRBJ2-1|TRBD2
CAWSSTSGGEWTFYNEQFF
TGTGCCTGGAGTTCGACTAGCGGGGGGGAATGGACTTTCTACAATGAGCAGTTCTTC
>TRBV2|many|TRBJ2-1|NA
CASSEEGLGAYNEQFF
TGTGCCAGCAGTGAAGAGGGACTGGGGGCCTACAATGAGCAGTTCTTC
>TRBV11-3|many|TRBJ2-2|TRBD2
CASSLGSGGAPGELFF
TGTGCCAGCAGCTTAGGATCGGGAGGTGCTCCGGGGGAGCTGTTTTTT
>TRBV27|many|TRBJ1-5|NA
CASSLSWGNNQPQHF
TGTGCCAGCAGTTTATCGTGGGGGAACAATCAGCCCCAGCATTTT
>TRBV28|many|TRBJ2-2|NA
CASTIGGQGTGELFF
TGTGCCAGCACCATCGGGGGGCAGGGCACCGGGGAGCTGTTTTTT
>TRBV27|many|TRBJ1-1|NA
CATRSMGAGTEAFF
TGTGCCACCCGATCTATGGGGGCGGGCACTGAAGCTTTCTTT
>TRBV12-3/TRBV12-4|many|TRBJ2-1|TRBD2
CASSSSGGGNEQFF
TGTGCCAGCAGCTCGAGCGGGGGGGGCAATGAGCAGTTCTTC
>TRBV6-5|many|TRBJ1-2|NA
CASSYSRGYGGYTF
TGTGCCAGCAGTTACTCGAGAGGGTATGGTGGCTACACCTTC
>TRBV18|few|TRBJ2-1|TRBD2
CASSRPGLAGGPYYNEQFF
TGTGCCAGCTCACGTCCGGGACTAGCGGGAGGGCCTTATTACAATGAGCAGTTCTTC
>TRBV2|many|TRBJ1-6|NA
CASSEVSAYNSPLHF
TGTGCCAGCAGTGAGGTGTCGGCCTATAATTCACCCCTCCACTTT
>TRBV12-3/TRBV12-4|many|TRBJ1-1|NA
CASSFNVQGNTEAFF
TGTGCCAGCAGTTTTAACGTACAGGGTAACACTGAAGCTTTCTTT
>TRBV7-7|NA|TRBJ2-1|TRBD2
CASSEGLAGYNEQFF
TGTGCTAGCAGCGAGGGGCTAGCGGGCTACAATGAGCAGTTCTTC
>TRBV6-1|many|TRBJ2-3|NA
CASSEARQRPTDTQYF
TGTGCCAGCAGTGAAGCCCGACAGAGACCCACAGATACGCAGTATTTT
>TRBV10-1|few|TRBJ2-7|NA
CASSATRDRYEQYF
TGCGCCAGCAGTGCCACACGGGACCGCTACGAGCAGTACTTC
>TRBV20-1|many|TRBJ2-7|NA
CSARDRPLASYEQYF
TGCAGTGCTAGAGACCGGCCTCTTGCCTCCTACGAGCAGTACTTC
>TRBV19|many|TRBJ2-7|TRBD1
CASSQTGDEQYF
TGTGCCAGTAGCCAGACAGGGGACGAGCAGTACTTC
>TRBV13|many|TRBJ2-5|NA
CASSLGGQETQYF
TGTGCCAGCAGCTTAGGAGGCCAAGAGACCCAGTACTTC
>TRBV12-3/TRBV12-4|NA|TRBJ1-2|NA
CASSFRGYDGYTF
TGTGCCAGCAGTTTTAGGGGGTACGACGGCTACACCTTC
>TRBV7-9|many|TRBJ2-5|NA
CASSPRGETQYF
TGTGCCAGCAGCCCCCGAGGGGAGACCCAGTACTTC
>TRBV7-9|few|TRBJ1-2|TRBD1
CASGGLGTGHGYTF
TGTGCCAGCGGCGGGTTAGGGACAGGTCATGGCTACACCTTC
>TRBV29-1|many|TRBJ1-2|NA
CSVELEGVYGYTF
TGCAGCGTTGAACTGGAGGGGGTCTATGGCTACACCTTC
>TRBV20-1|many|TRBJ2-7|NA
CSARPQSHYEQYF
TGCAGTGCTAGGCCGCAGAGCCACTACGAGCAGTACTTC
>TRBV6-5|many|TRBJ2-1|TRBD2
CASRPGLASYNEQFF
TGTGCCAGCAGACCGGGACTAGCGTCCTACAATGAGCAGTTCTTC
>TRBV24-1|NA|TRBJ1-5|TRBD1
CATSDNTGGNQPQHF
TGTGCCACCAGTGATAACACAGGGGGCAATCAGCCCCAGCATTTT
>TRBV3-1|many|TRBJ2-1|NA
CASSQELGSAYNEQFF
TGTGCCAGCAGCCAAGAACTGGGGTCAGCCTACAATGAGCAGTTCTTC
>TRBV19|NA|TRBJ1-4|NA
CASTRRGEKLFF
TGTGCCAGTACTCGGCGGGGTGAAAAACTGTTTTTT
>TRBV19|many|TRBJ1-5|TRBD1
CASTPADRVSSPQHF
TGTGCCAGTACCCCCGCCGACAGGGTATCGTCGCCCCAGCATTTT
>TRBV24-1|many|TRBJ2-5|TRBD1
CATSDPGGTGQETQYF
TGTGCCACCAGTGACCCCGGCGGGACAGGTCAAGAGACCCAGTACTTC
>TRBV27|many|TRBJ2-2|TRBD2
CASRPPGLISIGELFF
TGTGCCAGCAGACCCCCGGGACTAATTTCTATCGGGGAGCTGTTTTTT
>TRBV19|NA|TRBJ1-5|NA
CASSMGGNSNQPQHF
TGTGCCAGTAGTATGGGGGGAAATAGCAATCAGCCCCAGCATTTT
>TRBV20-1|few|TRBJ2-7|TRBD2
CSARALAGGQSPEQYF
TGCAGTGCTAGAGCACTAGCGGGAGGGCAGAGCCCCGAGCAGTACTTC
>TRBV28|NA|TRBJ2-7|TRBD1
CASRLRGREDYEQYF
TGTGCCAGCAGGCTCAGGGGGCGAGAGGACTACGAGCAGTACTTC
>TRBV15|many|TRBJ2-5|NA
CATSRDLGRETQYF
TGTGCCACCAGCAGAGACCTGGGGCGGGAGACCCAGTACTTC
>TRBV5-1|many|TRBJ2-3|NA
CASTQDYTSTDTQYF
TGCGCCAGCACGCAAGACTATACTAGCACAGATACGCAGTATTTT
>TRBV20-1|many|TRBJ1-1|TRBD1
CSAWDRAEAFF
TGCAGTGCCTGGGACAGGGCTGAAGCTTTCTTT
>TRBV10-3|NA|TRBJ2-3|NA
CAISESLAFSTDTQYF
TGTGCCATCAGTGAGTCGCTAGCATTTAGCACAGATACGCAGTATTTT
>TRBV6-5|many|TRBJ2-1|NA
CASSYIPGETPGNEQFF
TGTGCCAGCAGTTACATTCCCGGCGAGACTCCCGGCAATGAGCAGTTCTTC
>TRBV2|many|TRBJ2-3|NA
CASGMRKYTRTNTDTQYF
TGTGCCAGCGGGATGAGGAAATACACCCGCACTAACACAGATACGCAGTATTTT
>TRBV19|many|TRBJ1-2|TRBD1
CASRPGQGNGYTF
TGTGCCAGTAGACCGGGACAGGGGAATGGCTACACCTTC
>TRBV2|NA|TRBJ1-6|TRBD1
CASSRDRGLHNSPLHF
TGTGCCAGCAGCCGGGACAGGGGGCTACATAATTCACCCCTCCACTTT
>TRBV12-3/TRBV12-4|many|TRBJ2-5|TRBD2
CASSLGLADPLGTQYF
TGTGCCAGCAGTTTGGGACTAGCGGACCCCCTTGGGACCCAGTACTTC
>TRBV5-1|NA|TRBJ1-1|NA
CASSLGGDEAFF
TGCGCCAGCAGCTTGGGGGGGGATGAAGCTTTCTTT
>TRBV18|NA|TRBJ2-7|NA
CASSPPPGRFYEQYF
TGTGCCAGCTCACCACCTCCGGGACGGTTCTACGAGCAGTACTTC
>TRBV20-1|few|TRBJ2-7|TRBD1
CSARRTGGPSYEQYF
TGCAGTGCTAGACGAACAGGGGGCCCCTCCTACGAGCAGTACTTC
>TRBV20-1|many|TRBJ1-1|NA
CSARALERPNTEAFF
TGCAGTGCTAGAGCTCTCGAACGACCGAACACTGAAGCTTTCTTT
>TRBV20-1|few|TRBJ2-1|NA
CSARDPGGASDNYNEQSF
TGCAGTGCTAGAGACCCTGGCGGAGCTAGCGATAATTACAATGAGCAGTCCTTC
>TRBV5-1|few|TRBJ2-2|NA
CASSLEVGELFF
TGCGCCAGCAGCTTGGAAGTGGGGGAGCTGTTTTTT
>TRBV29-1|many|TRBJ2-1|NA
CSVVYNEQFF
TGCAGCGTTGTCTACAATGAGCAGTTCTTC
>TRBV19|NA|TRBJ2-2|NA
CASSIVGSTGELFF
TGTGCCAGTAGTATAGTCGGGTCCACCGGGGAGCTGTTTTTT
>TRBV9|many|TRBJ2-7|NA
CASSPGYGYEQYF
TGTGCCAGCAGCCCCGGGTATGGTTACGAGCAGTACTTC
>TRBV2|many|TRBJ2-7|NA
CASSEIDEQYF
TGTGCCAGCAGTGAGATCGACGAGCAGTACTTC
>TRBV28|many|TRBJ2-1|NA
CASSSILSAETGRQFF
TGTGCCAGCAGTTCAATCCTTTCTGCCGAAACCGGAAGGCAGTTCTTC
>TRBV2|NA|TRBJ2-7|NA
CASSEVAVAYEQYF
TGTGCCAGCAGTGAAGTAGCGGTCGCCTACGAGCAGTACTTC